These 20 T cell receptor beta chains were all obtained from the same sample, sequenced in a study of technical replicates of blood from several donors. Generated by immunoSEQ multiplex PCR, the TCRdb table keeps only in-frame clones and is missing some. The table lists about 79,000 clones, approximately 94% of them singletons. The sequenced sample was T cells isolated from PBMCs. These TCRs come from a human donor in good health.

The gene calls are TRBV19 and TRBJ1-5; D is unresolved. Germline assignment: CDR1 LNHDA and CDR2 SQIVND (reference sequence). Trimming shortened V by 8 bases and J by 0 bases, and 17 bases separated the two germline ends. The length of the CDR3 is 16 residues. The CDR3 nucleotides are TGTGCCAGTGGAGAATTGAGCCCTAATAGCAATCAGCCCCAGCATTTT. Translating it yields CASGELSPNSNQPQHF.

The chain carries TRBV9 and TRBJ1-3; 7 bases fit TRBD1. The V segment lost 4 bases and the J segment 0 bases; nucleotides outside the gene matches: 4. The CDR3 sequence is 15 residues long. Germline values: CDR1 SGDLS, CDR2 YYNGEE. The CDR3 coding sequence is TGTGCCAGCAGCTACGGGGACAGCTCTGGAAACACCATATATTTT. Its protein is CASSYGDSSGNTIYF.

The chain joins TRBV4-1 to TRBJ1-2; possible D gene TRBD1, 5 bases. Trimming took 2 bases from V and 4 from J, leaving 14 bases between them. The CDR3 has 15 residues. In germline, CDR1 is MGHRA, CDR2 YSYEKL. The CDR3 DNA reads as TGCGCCAGCAGCCAACGTTTACAGGACCTCTATGGCTACACCTTC. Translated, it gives CASSQRLQDLYGYTF.

CDR3 region: CASSLIWEGTGELFF. The DNA for the CDR3 is TGCGCCAGCAGCTTGATCTGGGAGGGCACCGGGGAGCTGTTTTTT. The chain has TRBV5-1 and TRBJ2-2; 7 bases fit TRBD2. V shed 1 base and J 4 bases; nucleotides not matched to a gene: 4. This CDR3 has 15 amino acids. CDR1 is SGHRS and CDR2 is YFSETQ in the germline V gene.

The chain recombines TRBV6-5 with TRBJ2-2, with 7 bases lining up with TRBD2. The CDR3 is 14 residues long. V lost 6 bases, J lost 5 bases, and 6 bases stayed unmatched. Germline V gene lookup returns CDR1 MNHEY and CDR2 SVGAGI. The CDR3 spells CASRGTGGTGELFF. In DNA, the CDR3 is TGTGCCAGCAGGGGGACGGGGGGAACCGGGGAGCTGTTTTTT.

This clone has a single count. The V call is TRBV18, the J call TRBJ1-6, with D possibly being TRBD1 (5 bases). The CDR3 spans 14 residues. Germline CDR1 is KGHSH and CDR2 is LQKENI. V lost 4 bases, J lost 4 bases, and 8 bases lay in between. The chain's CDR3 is CASSLQEYNSPLHF. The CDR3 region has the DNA TGTGCCAGCTCACTACAGGAGTATAATTCACCCCTCCACTTT.

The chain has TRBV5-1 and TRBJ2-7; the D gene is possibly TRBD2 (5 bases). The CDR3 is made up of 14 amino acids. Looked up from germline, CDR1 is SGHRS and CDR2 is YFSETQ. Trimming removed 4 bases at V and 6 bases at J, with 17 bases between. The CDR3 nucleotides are TGCGCCAGCAGCATCAAACCGGGAAGTGCCGAGCAGTACTTC. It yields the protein CASSIKPGSAEQYF.

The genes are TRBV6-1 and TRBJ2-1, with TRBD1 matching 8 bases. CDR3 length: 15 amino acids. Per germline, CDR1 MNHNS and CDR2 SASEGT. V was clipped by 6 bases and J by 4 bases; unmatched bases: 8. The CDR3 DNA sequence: TGTGCCAGCAGGGACCCCGGGACAGGTTACAATGAGCAGTTCTTC. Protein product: CASRDPGTGYNEQFF.

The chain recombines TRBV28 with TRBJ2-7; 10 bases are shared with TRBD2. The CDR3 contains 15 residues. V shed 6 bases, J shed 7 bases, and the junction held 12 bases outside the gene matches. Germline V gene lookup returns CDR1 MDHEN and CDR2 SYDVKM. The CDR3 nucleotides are TGTGCCAGCAGCCTCCTAGCGGGAGATTATGGGGAGCAGTACTTC. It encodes CASSLLAGDYGEQYF.

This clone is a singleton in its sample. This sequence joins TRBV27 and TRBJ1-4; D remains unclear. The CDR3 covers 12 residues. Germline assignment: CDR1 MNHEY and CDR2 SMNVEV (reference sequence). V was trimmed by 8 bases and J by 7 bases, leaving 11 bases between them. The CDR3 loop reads CASRGEGEKLFF. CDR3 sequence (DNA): TGTGCCAGCCGCGGGGAGGGTGAAAAACTGTTTTTT.

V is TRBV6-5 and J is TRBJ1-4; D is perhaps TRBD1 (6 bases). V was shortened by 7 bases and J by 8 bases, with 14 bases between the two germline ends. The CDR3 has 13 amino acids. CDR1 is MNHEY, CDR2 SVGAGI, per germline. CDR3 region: CASTQVQGEKLFF. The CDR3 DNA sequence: TGTGCCAGCACCCAAGTCCAGGGGGAAAAACTGTTTTTT.

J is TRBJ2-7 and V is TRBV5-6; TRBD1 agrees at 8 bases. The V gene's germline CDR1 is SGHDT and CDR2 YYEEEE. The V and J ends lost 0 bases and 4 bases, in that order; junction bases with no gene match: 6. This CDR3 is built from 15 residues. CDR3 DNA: TGTGCCAGCAGCTTGGGCCAGGGGGCGCGTTACGAGCAGTACTTC. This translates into CASSLGQGARYEQYF.

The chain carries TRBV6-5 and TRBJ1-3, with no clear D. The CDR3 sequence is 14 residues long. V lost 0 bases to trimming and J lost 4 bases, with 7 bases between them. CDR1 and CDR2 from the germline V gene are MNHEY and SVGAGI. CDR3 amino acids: CASSYSSRGNTIYF. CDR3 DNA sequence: TGTGCCAGCAGTTACTCGTCTCGGGGAAACACCATATATTTT.

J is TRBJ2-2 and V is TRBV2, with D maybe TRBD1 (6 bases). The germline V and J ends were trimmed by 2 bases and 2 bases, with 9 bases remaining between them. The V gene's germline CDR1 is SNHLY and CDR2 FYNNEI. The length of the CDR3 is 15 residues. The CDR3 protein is CASSEQGGNTGELFF. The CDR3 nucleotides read TGTGCCAGCAGTGAACAAGGGGGTAACACCGGGGAGCTGTTTTTT.

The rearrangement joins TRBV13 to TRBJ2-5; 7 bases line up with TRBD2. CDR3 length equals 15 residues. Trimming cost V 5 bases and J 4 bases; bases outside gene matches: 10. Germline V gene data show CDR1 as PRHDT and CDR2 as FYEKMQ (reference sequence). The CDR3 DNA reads TGTGCCAGCAGCCCGAGGGCAGGGAGGGGAGAGACCCAGTACTTC. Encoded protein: CASSPRAGRGETQYF. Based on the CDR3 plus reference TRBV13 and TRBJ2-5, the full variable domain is AAGVIQSPRHLIKEKRETATLKCYPIPRHDTVYWYQQGPGQDPQFLISFYEKMQSDKGSIPDRFSAQQFSDYHSELNMSSLELGDSALYFCASSPRAGRGETQYFGPGTRLLVL.

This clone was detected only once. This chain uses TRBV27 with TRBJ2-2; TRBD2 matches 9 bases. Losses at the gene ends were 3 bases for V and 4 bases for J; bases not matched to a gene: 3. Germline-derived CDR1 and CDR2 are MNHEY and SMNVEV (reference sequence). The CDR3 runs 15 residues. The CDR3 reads CASSFSAGGTGELFF. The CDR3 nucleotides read TGTGCCAGCAGTTTTTCAGCGGGAGGCACCGGGGAGCTGTTTTTT.

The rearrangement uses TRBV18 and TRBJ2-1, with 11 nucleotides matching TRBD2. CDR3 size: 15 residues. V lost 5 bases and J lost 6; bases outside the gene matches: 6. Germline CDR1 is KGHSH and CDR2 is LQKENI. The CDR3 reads CASSLLAGDVNEQFF. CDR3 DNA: TGTGCCAGCTCATTACTAGCGGGAGATGTCAATGAGCAGTTCTTC.

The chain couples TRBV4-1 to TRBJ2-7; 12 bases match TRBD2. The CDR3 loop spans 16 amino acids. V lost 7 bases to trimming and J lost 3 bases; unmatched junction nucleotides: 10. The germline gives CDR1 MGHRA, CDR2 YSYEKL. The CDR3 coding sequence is TGCGCCAGCAAAAAAACACTAGCGGGAGGCGACTACGAGCAGTACTTC. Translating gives CASKKTLAGGDYEQYF.

Here the CDR3 reads CASSLPTSGTDLSGANVLTF. The CDR3 nucleotides read TGTGCCAGCAGCTTACCAACCTCCGGGACAGATTTGTCTGGGGCCAACGTCCTGACTTTC. V gene TRBV13 combines with J gene TRBJ2-6, with TRBD1 identical over 7 bases. Germline assignment: CDR1 PRHDT and CDR2 FYEKMQ (reference sequence). J was trimmed by 1 base and V by 2 bases; bases with no gene match: 14. The CDR3 runs 20 residues.

CDR3 coding DNA: TGCGCCAGCAGCCTTGACGAAGGGACTAGCGCCTTAAATGAGCAGTTCTTC. Encoded protein: CASSLDEGTSALNEQFF. The rearrangement links TRBV4-1 to TRBJ2-1, with 10 bases matching TRBD2. Germline trimming cut 4 bases from V and 7 bases from J; bases unmatched to any gene: 13. The V gene's germline CDR1 is MGHRA and CDR2 YSYEKL. This CDR3 region has 17 residues.